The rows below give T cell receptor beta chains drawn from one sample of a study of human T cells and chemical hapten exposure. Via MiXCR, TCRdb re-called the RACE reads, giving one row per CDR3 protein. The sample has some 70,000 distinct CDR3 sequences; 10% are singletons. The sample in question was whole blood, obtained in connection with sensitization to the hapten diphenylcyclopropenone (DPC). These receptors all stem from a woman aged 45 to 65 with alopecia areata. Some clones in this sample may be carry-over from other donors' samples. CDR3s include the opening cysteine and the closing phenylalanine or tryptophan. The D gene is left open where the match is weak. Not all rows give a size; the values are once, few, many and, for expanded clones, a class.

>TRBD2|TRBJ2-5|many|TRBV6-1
TGTGCCAGCAGCTACGGGACTAGCGGGGAAGAGACCCAGTACTTC
CASSYGTSGEETQYF
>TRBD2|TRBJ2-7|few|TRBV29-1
TGCAGCGTTGATACAGCGGGAGAAGGGGAGCAGTACTTC
CSVDTAGEGEQYF
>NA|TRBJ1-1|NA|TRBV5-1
TGCGCCAGCAGCTTGGCCCTTCAAGCGAACACTGAAGCTTTCTTT
CASSLALQANTEAFF
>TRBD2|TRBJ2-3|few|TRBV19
TGTGCCAGTAGCCCCCTCTTTATTGCCAGTTCTAGCGGGAGTACAGATACGCAGTATTTT
CASSPLFIASSSGSTDTQYF
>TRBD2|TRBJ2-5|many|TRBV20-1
TGCAGTGCTAGCGGACTAGCCTCGGGGACCCAGTACTTC
CSASGLASGTQYF
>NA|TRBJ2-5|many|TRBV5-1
TGCGCCAGCAGCACCGGGACTTTCGCTTTTGAGACCCAGTACTTC
CASSTGTFAFETQYF
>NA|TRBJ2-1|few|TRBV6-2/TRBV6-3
TGTGCCAGCAGTTACTACCCGGGAATCTCCTACAATGAGCAGTTCTTC
CASSYYPGISYNEQFF
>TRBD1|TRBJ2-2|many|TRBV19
TGTGCCAGTAGTGACCCCGCAGGGGGCCGTAACGGGGAGCTGTTTTTT
CASSDPAGGRNGELFF
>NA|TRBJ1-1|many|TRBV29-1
TGCAGCGTTGGGCGAACTGAAGCTTTCTTT
CSVGRTEAFF
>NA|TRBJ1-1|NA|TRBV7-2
TGTGCCAGCAGCTTCGGCAGTGGAACGAAGACTGAAGCTTTCTTT
CASSFGSGTKTEAFF
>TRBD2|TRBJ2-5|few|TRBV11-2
TGTGCCAGCAGCTTCCAAAGCGGGAGAGTAAAGACCCAGTACTTC
CASSFQSGRVKTQYF
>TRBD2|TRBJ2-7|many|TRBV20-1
TGCAGTGCTACTATCACTAGCGGGAGTCTGCAGTACTTC
CSATITSGSLQYF
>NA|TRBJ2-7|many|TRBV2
TGTGCCAGCAACGGGGACAACTCCTACGAGCAGTACTTC
CASNGDNSYEQYF
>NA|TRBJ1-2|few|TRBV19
TGTGCCAGTAGTATCGCCGTTTTTGGCGTCAATGGCTACACCTTC
CASSIAVFGVNGYTF
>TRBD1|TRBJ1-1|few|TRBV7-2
TGTGCCAGCAGCTCCGGTACAGGGGGACGGACTGAAGCTTTCTTT
CASSSGTGGRTEAFF
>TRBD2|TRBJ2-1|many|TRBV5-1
TGCGCCAGCAAAACTAGCGGGAGGGCCTATTACAATGAGCAGTTCTTC
CASKTSGRAYYNEQFF
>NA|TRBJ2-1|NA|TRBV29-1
TGCAGCGTTAGACTAACGTGGAATGAACAGTTCTTC
CSVRLTWNEQFF
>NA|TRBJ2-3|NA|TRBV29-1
TGCAGCGTCAGACCCCTCGCGGACACAGATACGCAGTATTTT
CSVRPLADTDTQYF
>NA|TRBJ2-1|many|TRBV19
TGTGCCAGTAGTATCCCCCCCTCGAATGAGCAGTTCTTC
CASSIPPSNEQFF
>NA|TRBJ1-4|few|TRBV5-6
TGTGCCAGCAGCTCACAGACGCTGGCGGGGGAAAAACTGTTTTTT
CASSSQTLAGEKLFF
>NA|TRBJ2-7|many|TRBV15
TGTGCCACCAGCAGAGAATACTTCGTTTACGAGCAGTACTTC
CATSREYFVYEQYF
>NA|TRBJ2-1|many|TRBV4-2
TGTGCCAGCAGCCAAGATCAAGTGGGTAGCTCCTACAATGAGCAGTTCTTC
CASSQDQVGSSYNEQFF
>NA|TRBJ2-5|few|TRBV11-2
TGTGCCAGCAGCTCCGGACCACTTCAAGAGACCCAGTACTTC
CASSSGPLQETQYF
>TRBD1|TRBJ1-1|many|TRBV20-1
TGCAGTGCCGCCGAGGGGGCCAGCGGCTCTGAAGCTTTCTTT
CSAAEGASGSEAFF
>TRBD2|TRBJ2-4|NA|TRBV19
TGTGCCACCTCTAGCGGGAGCGCCAAAAACATTCAGTACTTC
CATSSGSAKNIQYF
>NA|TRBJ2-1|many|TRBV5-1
TGCGCCAGCAGCTTGGAGGCTAGCGTCTACAATGAGCAGTTCTTC
CASSLEASVYNEQFF
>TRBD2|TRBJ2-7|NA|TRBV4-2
TGTGCCAGCAGCCAAGATGGGCTAGCGGGAAGACTACGAGTGCAGTACTTC
CASSQDGLAGRLRVQYF
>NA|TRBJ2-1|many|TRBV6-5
TGTGCCAGCCGTAGAGCGGCGTTTGATGAGCAGTTCTTC
CASRRAAFDEQFF
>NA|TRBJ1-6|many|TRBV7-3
TGTGCCAGCAGCCTCTCAGTGATGGGGGGCCCGCTTGACTCACCCCTCCACTTT
CASSLSVMGGPLDSPLHF
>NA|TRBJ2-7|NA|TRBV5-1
TGCGCCAGCAGCTTGGTAGGGAAGGGCTCCTACGAGCAGTACTTC
CASSLVGKGSYEQYF
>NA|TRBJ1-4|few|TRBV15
TGTGCCACCAGCGAGGGACGGTTTGCAACTAATGAAAAACTGTTTTTT
CATSEGRFATNEKLFF
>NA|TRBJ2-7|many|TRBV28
TGTGCCAGCAGCATAGCTGCAGCCTACGAGCAGTACTTC
CASSIAAAYEQYF
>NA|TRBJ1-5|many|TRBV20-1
TGCAGTGCTAGTGAGTTGGGGGGGCGGGTCAATCAGCCCCAGCATTTT
CSASELGGRVNQPQHF
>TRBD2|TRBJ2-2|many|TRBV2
TGTGCCAGCAGTGAAAGGCTAGCGGTTATCACCGGGGAGCTGTTTTTT
CASSERLAVITGELFF
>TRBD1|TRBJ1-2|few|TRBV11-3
TGTGCCAGCAGCTTACCATTGGACAGGAGGACCTATGGCTACACCTTC
CASSLPLDRRTYGYTF
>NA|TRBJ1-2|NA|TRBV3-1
TGTGCCAGCAGCCAAGATCCAGTGATTAATGGCTACACCTTC
CASSQDPVINGYTF
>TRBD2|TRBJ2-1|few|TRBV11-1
TGTGCCAACAGCCTAACGACTAGCGGGAACGACGGGAGGAGGGCTTCCTACAATGAGCAGTTCTTC
CANSLTTSGNDGRRASYNEQFF
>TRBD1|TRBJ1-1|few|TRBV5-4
TGTGCCAGCAGTCTTCGACAGGGGCGTGAAGCTTTCTTT
CASSLRQGREAFF
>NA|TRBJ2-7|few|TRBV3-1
TGTGCCAGCAGCCAAGCCGGAAGGTACGAGCAGTACTTC
CASSQAGRYEQYF
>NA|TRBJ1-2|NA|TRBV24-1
TGTGCCACCAGTGATCTACTTCGCTACACCTTC
CATSDLLRYTF
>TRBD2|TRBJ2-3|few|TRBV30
TGTGCCTGGAGGACCCCCCCTTCGGGGAGGGAAACAGATACGCAGTATTTT
CAWRTPPSGRETDTQYF
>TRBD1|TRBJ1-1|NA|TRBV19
TGTGCCAGTAGTAATAGGGACAGTGTTTTCACTGAAGCTTTCTTT
CASSNRDSVFTEAFF
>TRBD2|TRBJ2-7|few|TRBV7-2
TGTGCCAGCAGCTTAAAGACTAGCGGGAGGGCCTGGGATTACGAGCAGTACTTC
CASSLKTSGRAWDYEQYF
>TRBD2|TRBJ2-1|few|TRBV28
TGTGCCAGCAGTTCTAGGAGCGGGAGGGCCCCCTATGAGCAGTTCTTC
CASSSRSGRAPYEQFF
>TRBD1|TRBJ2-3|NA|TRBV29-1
TGCAGCGTAGCCCGGGACAGGGCGGTGAGCACAGATACGCAGTATTTT
CSVARDRAVSTDTQYF